What follows describes a single T cell receptor (beta chain). No antigen is known for it. The same CDR3 arises from other DNA sequences in this sample as well. This sample is drawn from a study of T cells after posttransplantation cyclophosphamide. The study, taken as a whole, reports: Blood and skin or GI T cell repertoires showed limited TRB overlap. TRB clonality was highly associated with recipient CMV seropositivity and reactivation. Donor CD8+ memory clones often dominated recipient blood repertoires at later times.

Cyclophosphamide on days +3 and +4 followed busulfan-fludarabine conditioning and a marrow graft. The CDR3 runs 13 residues. CDR1 and CDR2 from the germline V gene are SEHNR and FQNEAQ (reference sequence). V was pared by 6 bases and J by 6 bases, with 14 bases between. Repertoires were generated with immunoSEQ multiplex PCR, while TCRdb's copy carries only in-frame clones and drops some. Of 4,300 or so clones in the sample, approximately 80% were seen once. The sequenced sample was PBMCs, obtained after allogeneic stem cell transplant with posttransplant cyclophosphamide. The chain recombines TRBV7-9 with TRBJ1-2, with D possibly TRBD1 on 5 matching bases. This TCR was recovered from a male patient aged 35-55 years who received an allogeneic stem cell transplant from a related donor, was CMV-positive, and had acute and chronic GVHD. Some T cells may have originated in the graft donor. The CDR3 loop reads CASSRGGFDGYTF. The CDR3 bases are TGTGCCAGCAGTCGGGGGGGGTTCGATGGCTACACCTTC. Supplemented by reference TRBV7-9 and TRBJ1-2, the full variable domain reads DTGVSQNPRHKITKRGQNVTFRCDPISEHNRLYWYRQTLGQGPEFLTYFQNEAQLEKSRLLSDRFSAERPKGSFSTLEIQRTEQGDSAMYLCASSRGGFDGYTFGSGTRLTVV.